The source of this T cell receptor beta chain is a study of human T cells and chemical hapten exposure. Study at large: Donors were sensitized with 2% DPC on the upper inner arm.

Study observations and caveats: TCRs above 1 in 1000 frequency did not change with DPC sensitization.

Time point in this sample: patch test 3, about 24 weeks after DPC sensitization. Treatment specified: therapeutic diphenylcyclopropenone sensitization with weekly scalp DPC. A few counts support this clonotype. Its specificity is unknown. The V gene end was trimmed by 5 bases and the J gene end by 5 bases; junction bases not matched to a gene: 14. Germline V gene data show CDR1 as SGHTA and CDR2 as FQGTGA. This CDR3 has 19 residues. Unique molecular identifiers were attached to individual cDNA molecules within the library. One entry per CDR3 protein results from TCRdb running MiXCR on the RACE reads. In the table there are approximately 80,000 distinct CDR3 sequences, roughly 13% of which are singletons.

This receptor was obtained from a woman in her forties or fifties with alopecia areata. Some clones in this sample may be carry-over from other donors' samples. The source material was whole blood, sampled in connection with sensitization to the hapten diphenylcyclopropenone (DPC). J is TRBJ2-2 and V is TRBV7-3; 13 nucleotides match TRBD2. The CDR3 sequence is CASSPRPRTSGGRTGELFF. Written as DNA, the CDR3 is TGTGCCAGCAGCCCACGTCCCCGGACTAGCGGGGGAAGAACCGGGGAGCTGTTTTTT.